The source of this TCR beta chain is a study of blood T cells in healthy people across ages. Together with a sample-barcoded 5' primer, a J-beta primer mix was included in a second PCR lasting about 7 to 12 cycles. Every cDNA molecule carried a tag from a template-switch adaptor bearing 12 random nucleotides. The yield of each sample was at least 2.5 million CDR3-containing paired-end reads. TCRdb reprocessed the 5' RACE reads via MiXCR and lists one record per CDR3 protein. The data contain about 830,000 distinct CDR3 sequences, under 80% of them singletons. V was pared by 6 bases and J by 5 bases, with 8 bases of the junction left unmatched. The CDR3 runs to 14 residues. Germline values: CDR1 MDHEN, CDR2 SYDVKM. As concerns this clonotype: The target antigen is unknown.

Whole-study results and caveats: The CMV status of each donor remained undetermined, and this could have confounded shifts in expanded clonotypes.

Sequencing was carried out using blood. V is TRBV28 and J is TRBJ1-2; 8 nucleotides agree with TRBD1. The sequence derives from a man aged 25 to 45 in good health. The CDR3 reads CASRDRVAHYGYTF. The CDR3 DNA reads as TGTGCCAGCAGGGACAGGGTGGCCCATTATGGCTACACCTTC.